This passage covers 24 T cell receptor beta chains from one sample sequenced in a study of blood T cells in healthy people across ages (dated by TCRdb to about 2015). Libraries were built with 5' RACE. The listed sequencing device is Illumina HiSeq 2500. A second PCR of about 6 to 11 cycles was performed with a sample-barcoded 5' primer and a J-beta primer mix. The public sequencing data were trimmed at Q25 with fastp and processed into clonotypes with MiXCR by TCRdb, which kept only in-frame beta chains. For every CDR3 protein sequence, its rows merge into one entry that carries the most common genes and DNA. Present in this sample are hundreds of thousands of distinct CDR3 sequences, about 27% of which were seen just once. The top ten hold approximately 3.6% of the sample. These data were also reused for a study on T cells of mothers and their children.

Sequencing was performed on blood. The receptor set was obtained from a boy younger than 10 in good health.

The genes are TRBV7-3 and TRBJ2-6; 7 bases line up with TRBD2. V lost 5 bases and J lost 13; bases outside the gene matches: 11. CDR3 length: 14 amino acids. From germline, CDR1 is SGHTA and CDR2 FQGTGA. The CDR3 here is CASSPRGGLGVLTF. The CDR3 nucleotides read TGTGCCAGCAGCCCCCGCGGGGGTTTGGGGGTCCTGACTTTC.

This sequence joins TRBV27 and TRBJ1-4; possible D gene TRBD1, 6 bases. There are 17 residues in the CDR3. V lost 4 bases and J 3 bases, leaving 18 bases between the germline ends. Germline CDR1 is MNHEY and CDR2 is SMNVEV (reference sequence). The CDR3 bases are TGTGCCAGCAGTTCCCTTCTACGAGGGGGGTCTAATGAAAAACTGTTTTTT. It yields the protein CASSSLLRGGSNEKLFF.

This clonotype was observed a few times. V is TRBV20-1 and J is TRBJ1-2; tentatively, D is TRBD1 (5 bases). The germline V gene encodes CDR1 DFQATT and CDR2 SNEGSKA (reference sequence). The CDR3 extends over 12 amino acids. The V gene lost 6 bases and the J gene lost 8 bases, with 16 bases spanning the gap. CDR3 in DNA: TGCAGTGCGAGGTTTTTTGGGGACGGCTACACCTTC. This translates into CSARFFGDGYTF.

The chain links TRBV3-1 to TRBJ2-1, with D uncertain. Trimming removed 4 bases at V and 9 bases at J, with 13 bases between. CDR1 LGHDT and CDR2 YNNKEL come from the germline V gene (reference sequence). The CDR3 runs to 13 residues. For the CDR3, the DNA is TGTGCCAGCAGCCGCCGTTCGGGCGTTGAGCAGTTCTTC. The encoded protein is CASSRRSGVEQFF.

This clonotype was detected once. A much larger clone lies a single base off, so this may be a read error. This chain uses TRBV10-3 with TRBJ2-5; D possibly corresponds to TRBD1 (6 bases). The ends were cut back, 6 bases at V and 2 bases at J, with 7 bases in the middle. In germline, CDR1 is ENHRY, CDR2 SYGVKD. CDR3 length: 12 amino acids. The CDR3 loop is CAIRGQQETQYF. The CDR3 bases are TGTGCCATCAGAGGACAGCAAGAGACCCAGTACTTC.

This chain uses TRBV29-1 with TRBJ2-5, with D perhaps matching TRBD1 (6 bases). CDR1 SQVTM and CDR2 ANQGSEA come from the germline V gene. The CDR3 totals 13 residues. The germline V and J ends were trimmed by 4 bases and 3 bases, with 12 bases remaining between them. The DNA of the CDR3 is TGCAGCGTTGGGGGGCAGAGGGAAGAGACCCAGTACTTC. This codes for CSVGGQREETQYF.

The chain joins TRBV20-1 to TRBJ1-1; a weak D match, TRBD1 (5 bases). Germline-derived CDR1 and CDR2 are DFQATT and SNEGSKA (reference sequence). The ends were cut back, 3 bases at V and 1 base at J, with 9 bases in the middle. CDR3 length: 13 residues. DNA for the CDR3: TGCAGTGCTAGGTACCAGGGGAACACTGAAGCTTTCTTT. It is translated as CSARYQGNTEAFF.

This clonotype has more than one count but fewer than ten. The chain is built from TRBV29-1 and TRBJ1-1, with D possibly being TRBD1 (5 bases). The CDR3 consists of 12 residues. The germline gives CDR1 SQVTM, CDR2 ANQGSEA. Deletions cut 7 bases from V and 4 bases from J, with 13 bases between. The CDR3 loop is CSGAVGGTEAFF. CDR3 DNA: TGCAGCGGGGCCGTGGGGGGCACTGAAGCTTTCTTT.

This chain connects TRBV3-1 to TRBJ2-7, with D uncertain. From germline, CDR1 is LGHDT and CDR2 YNNKEL (reference sequence). Trimming took 3 bases from V and 6 from J, leaving 12 bases between them. CDR3 length: 13 residues. CDR3 protein: CASSHARKGEQYF. As DNA, the CDR3 is TGTGCCAGCAGCCACGCTCGCAAAGGCGAGCAGTACTTC.

This clonotype was seen more than once but under ten times. The DNA for the CDR3 is TGTGCCAGCAATATCCCACAGGGGCGGCATGGCTACACCTTC. Translation gives CASNIPQGRHGYTF. The chain joins TRBV12-3 or TRBV12-4 to TRBJ1-2; 7 bases are shared with TRBD1. The CDR3 extends over 14 amino acids. V dropped 7 bases and J dropped 6; count of bases not matched to a gene: 11.

The genes are TRBV19 and TRBJ2-7; a weak D match, TRBD2 (6 bases). Deletions cut 6 bases from V and 0 bases from J, with 18 bases between. The germline gives CDR1 LNHDA, CDR2 SQIVND (reference sequence). The CDR3 runs to 16 residues. CDR3 DNA sequence: TGTGCCAGTAGCCCCGGGGTGGGGAGGAGCTCCTACGAGCAGTACTTC. Its protein product is CASSPGVGRSSYEQYF.

In its sample, this clonotype was seen many times. This chain connects TRBV28 to TRBJ2-5, with 9 bases lining up with TRBD2. Germline V gene lookup returns CDR1 MDHEN and CDR2 SYDVKM. The V gene end was trimmed by 3 bases and the J gene end by 5 bases; junction bases not matched to a gene: 10. The CDR3 runs 16 residues. The CDR3 DNA follows: TGTGCCAGCAGTTTGTCTAGCGGGGTATCATGGGAGACCCAGTACTTC. Amino acids: CASSLSSGVSWETQYF.

The chain has TRBV4-1 and TRBJ2-1; TRBD1 or TRBD2 may be the D gene (5 bases each). The germline V gene has CDR1 MGHRA and CDR2 YSYEKL. Deletions cut 4 bases from V and 0 bases from J, with 10 bases between. The CDR3 spans 15 residues. The CDR3 protein is CASSRGESSYNEQFF. The CDR3 nucleotides are TGCGCCAGCAGCCGAGGGGAAAGCTCCTACAATGAGCAGTTCTTC.

This clonotype was counted only a few times. V is TRBV9 and J is TRBJ1-6; the match to TRBD1 covers 11 bases. J lost 10 bases, V lost 3 bases, and 6 bases had no gene match. Germline assignment: CDR1 SGDLS and CDR2 YYNGEE. There are 15 residues in the CDR3. DNA of the CDR3: TGTGCCAGCAGCGCCTCCGGGACAGGGGGGTCACCCCTCCACTTT. As protein: CASSASGTGGSPLHF.

V usage is TRBV6-1 and J usage is TRBJ2-3; D unclear. This CDR3 spans 16 amino acids. Trimming cost V 2 bases and J 8 bases, with 20 bases left between them. Germline V gene lookup returns CDR1 MNHNS and CDR2 SASEGT. Here the CDR3 reads CASSELSTTGAVTQYF. As DNA, the CDR3 is TGTGCCAGCAGTGAATTGAGTACTACCGGAGCAGTTACGCAGTATTTT.

The gene calls are TRBV7-8 and TRBJ2-7, with 7 bases fitting TRBD2. The DNA end is more similar to TRBJ2-1, so the J call may be wrong. The CDR3 has 17 residues. Germline lookup yields CDR1 SGHVS and CDR2 FQNEAQ. The CDR3: CASSPPWREWKDNEQFF. CDR3 nucleotides: TGTGCCAGCAGCCCGCCTTGGCGGGAGTGGAAGGACAATGAGCAGTTCTTC.

The chain recombines TRBV15 with TRBJ2-5, with 8 bases lining up with TRBD1. J was trimmed by 5 bases and V by 3 bases; bases with no gene match: 5. This CDR3 has 14 amino acids. Germline CDR1 and CDR2: LNHNV and YYDKDF (reference sequence). The CDR3 is CATSSAGGQETQYF. Here the CDR3 DNA reads TGTGCCACCAGCAGTGCAGGGGGCCAGGAGACCCAGTACTTC.

With respect to this clonotype: Mismatch with germline at one junction end may stem from a read error. The V gene is TRBV10-3, the J gene TRBJ2-5, with a weak D call TRBD2 (6 bases). Germline V lookup: CDR1 ENHRY, CDR2 SYGVKD. This CDR3 is built from 13 residues. This CDR3 reads CTISDREWETQYF. In DNA form, the CDR3 reads TGTACCATCAGTGATCGGGAGTGGGAGACCCAGTACTTC.

The chain recombines TRBV4-1 with TRBJ2-5; 7 nucleotides agree with TRBD2. Germline CDR1 and CDR2: MGHRA and YSYEKL. J was trimmed by 5 bases and V by 2 bases; bases with no gene match: 20. This CDR3 spans 19 amino acids. CDR3 coding DNA: TGCGCCAGCAGCCAAACTCCCGGTAGCAGGGAGGGTATGGGTGAGACCCAGTACTTC. As protein: CASSQTPGSREGMGETQYF.

The rearrangement uses TRBV20-1 and TRBJ2-2; 7 nucleotides line up with TRBD2. The CDR3 is 17 amino acids. With 4 bases clipped from V and 0 bases from J, the junction kept 11 bases outside the gene matches. Looked up from germline, CDR1 is DFQATT and CDR2 is SNEGSKA (reference sequence). The CDR3 region is CSATPQPGLTNTGELFF. The CDR3 DNA sequence: TGCAGTGCTACGCCGCAACCGGGACTAACGAACACCGGGGAGCTGTTTTTT.

The CDR3 loop reads CASSHPGPLANYGYTF. CDR3 bases: TGTGCCAGCAGCCATCCGGGACCCCTAGCTAACTATGGCTACACCTTC. The chain employs TRBV14 and TRBJ1-2, with D possibly matching TRBD1 (5 bases). The V end lost 3 bases, the J end lost 0 bases, and 14 bases lay between the germline ends. This CDR3 comprises 16 residues. Germline CDR1 SGHDN, CDR2 FVKESK.

This clonotype appeared a few times. This rearrangement joins TRBV21-1 to TRBJ2-5. TRBV21-1 is termed a pseudogene. This CDR3 contains 14 residues. Here the CDR3 reads CASTLGQLQETQYF. For the CDR3, the DNA is TGTGCCAGCACGCTCGGGCAGCTACAAGAGACCCAGTACTTC.

This rearrangement joins TRBV5-1 to TRBJ2-7; no clear D gene. Germline assignment: CDR1 SGHRS and CDR2 YFSETQ. V dropped 0 bases and J dropped 6 bases, with 13 bases sitting between them. CDR3 length equals 14 residues. The CDR3 sequence: CASSLGPSSLEQYF. CDR3 nucleotides: TGCGCCAGCAGCTTGGGGCCCTCAAGTCTCGAGCAGTACTTC.

This clonotype was observed a single time. At one end the junction does not follow the germline gene, possibly because of a read error. The V and J genes are TRBV27 and TRBJ1-4; D gene ambiguous. CDR1 and CDR2 from the germline V gene are MNHEY and SMNVEV (reference sequence). CDR3 length: 18 amino acids. Here the CDR3 reads CASSLSRRGISTKEKLFF. CDR3 nucleotide sequence: TGTGCCAGCAGTTTATCTCGGAGAGGGATAAGCACTAAAGAAAAACTGTTTTTT.